This TCR beta chain was retrieved from a study of T-cell memory formation after mild COVID-19. TCRdb reanalysed the 5' RACE reads using MiXCR and keeps one entry per CDR3 protein. The sample carries tens of thousands of distinct CDR3 sequences, about 27% recorded once. The table lists this clonotype with a few counts. The CDR3 is made up of 18 amino acids. Per germline, CDR1 SGHRS and CDR2 YFSETQ. V lost 5 bases and J lost 3; bases outside the gene matches: 14. Source material: PBMCs or a T cell subset sorted from them (not recorded which). This clonotype originated in a young man who had mild COVID-19 (a few samples of this study predate the infection). Cell type and time point are not known. The chain recombines TRBV5-1 with TRBJ2-2, with 9 positions matching TRBD1. This chain's CDR3 is CASRLSAIDRGDTGELFF. For the CDR3, the DNA is TGCGCCAGCAGATTATCCGCCATTGACAGGGGGGACACCGGGGAGCTGTTTTTT.